What follows are 23 T cell receptor beta chains derived from one specimen sequenced in a study of stem cell transplantation in POMP-related autoinflammatory disease listed by TCRdb under 2021. The library was obtained by the immunoSEQ multiplex PCR assay. The source is immuneACCESS, and TCRdb retained only in-frame sequences with V and J called. Part of the clones is not carried over; for the studies checked, unresolved V genes explain less than half of this, and the remainder is unexplained. The sample has some 9,400 clones on record, roughly 83% of them singletons. The ten largest clones add up to about 4.6% of the sample. The meaning of the sample's time point label: after hematopoietic stem cell transplant. The specimen comprised CD4+ T cells from PBMCs, sampled after stem cell transplantation. All receptors come from a human patient with POMP-related autoinflammation and immune dysregulation (PRAID). A transplant means some T cells may be of graft donor rather than patient origin.

This clone was observed once. The chain has TRBV28 and TRBJ2-7; 7 nucleotides line up with TRBD2. J was trimmed by 1 base and V by 5 bases; bases with no gene match: 11. The CDR3 runs to 16 residues. The germline CDR1 and CDR2 sequences are MDHEN and SYDVKM. CDR3 sequence (DNA): TGTGCCAGCAGTCCCTTGAATGGCGGGAGATCCTACGAGCAGTACTTC. As protein: CASSPLNGGRSYEQYF.

The CDR3 DNA is TGTGCCAGCAGCTTCGGACTAGCGGGAGTGGGATACAATGAGCAGTTCTTC. This encodes CASSFGLAGVGYNEQFF. This chain links TRBV7-3 with TRBJ2-1, with 13 bases fitting TRBD2. The V gene end was trimmed by 3 bases and the J gene end by 4 bases; junction bases not matched to a gene: 6. The CDR3 consists of 17 residues. Germline V gives CDR1 SGHTA, CDR2 FQGTGA.

The J gene is TRBJ2-5, the V gene TRBV14; D is uncertain. Germline V gives CDR1 SGHDN, CDR2 FVKESK. V lost 1 base and J 2 bases, leaving 17 bases between the germline ends. The CDR3 spans 17 residues. The CDR3 is CASSQGRTTLGQETQYF. The CDR3 nucleotides are TGTGCCAGCAGCCAAGGAAGGACCACCCTTGGGCAAGAGACCCAGTACTTC.

This rearrangement joins TRBV30 to TRBJ1-1; D unclear. The CDR3 runs to 13 residues. The V and J ends lost 2 bases and 0 bases respectively, with 7 bases between them. In germline, CDR1 is GTSNPN, CDR2 SVGIG (reference sequence). The chain's CDR3 is CAWSTVMNTEAFF. DNA of the CDR3: TGTGCCTGGAGTACAGTGATGAACACTGAAGCTTTCTTT.

The chain is built from TRBV30 and TRBJ2-7, with a tentative D call TRBD2 (6 bases). V was cut by 4 bases and J by 0 bases, with 13 bases left in between. In germline, CDR1 is GTSNPN, CDR2 SVGIG (reference sequence). This CDR3 region has 14 residues. CDR3 bases: TGTGCCTGGAAGGGTCGGGGGAACTCCTACGAGCAGTACTTC. Amino acid sequence: CAWKGRGNSYEQYF.

This clone came up once. The chain combines TRBV10-3 with TRBJ1-6; D remains unclear. V lost 3 bases and J lost 10, with 19 bases in between. The germline V gene encodes CDR1 ENHRY and CDR2 SYGVKD. CDR3 size: 16 residues. CDR3 sequence (DNA): TGTGCCATCAGTGAAAGGGCCCTAGGTACGGGGTCACCCCTCCACTTT. This codes for CAISERALGTGSPLHF.

The chain combines TRBV5-1 with TRBJ2-7, with 14 bases matching TRBD2. V shed 0 bases and J 9 bases; nucleotides not matched to a gene: 8. Germline assignment: CDR1 SGHRS and CDR2 YFSETQ. The CDR3 sequence is 16 residues long. The DNA for the CDR3 is TGCGCCAGCAGCTTGGAGGTAGGGACTAGCGGGAGCGGGCAGTACTTC. It specifies CASSLEVGTSGSGQYF.

The V call is TRBV19, the J call TRBJ2-7; D remains unclear. The CDR3 consists of 14 residues. The V gene lost 3 bases and the J gene lost 3 bases, with 12 bases spanning the gap. CDR1 LNHDA and CDR2 SQIVND come from the germline V gene (reference sequence). CDR3 nucleotide sequence: TGTGCCAGTAGTATGAACCCAATCAGCTACGAGCAGTACTTC. Translation gives CASSMNPISYEQYF.

This sequence joins TRBV14 and TRBJ2-1, with TRBD2 identical over 9 bases. J gave up 12 bases and V 5 bases, and 5 bases lay outside the gene matches. The germline V gene has CDR1 SGHDN and CDR2 FVKESK. The CDR3 totals 12 residues. The CDR3 protein is CASSNSGSWQFF. CDR3 in DNA: TGTGCCAGCAGCAATAGCGGGAGCTGGCAGTTCTTC.

V usage is TRBV5-5 and J usage is TRBJ1-6; maybe TRBD1 (6 bases). This CDR3 comprises 13 residues. V was cut by 4 bases and J by 6 bases, with 8 bases left in between. CDR1 and CDR2 from the germline V gene are SGHKS and YYEKEE (reference sequence). The CDR3 loop reads CASSIQGNSPLHF. CDR3 in DNA: TGTGCCAGCAGCATACAGGGTAATTCACCCCTCCACTTT. Full variable domain (remainder filled in from reference TRBV5-5 and TRBJ1-6): DAGVTQSPTHLIKTRGQQVTLRCSPISGHKSVSWYQQVLGQGPQFIFQYYEKEERGRGNFPDRFSARQFPNYSSELNVNALLLGDSALYLCASSIQGNSPLHFGNGTRLTVT.

The chain employs TRBV18 and TRBJ1-3; a weak D match, TRBD1 (6 bases). The CDR3 is made up of 17 amino acids. The germline V gene encodes CDR1 KGHSH and CDR2 LQKENI. The V gene lost 6 bases and the J gene lost 0 bases, with 18 bases spanning the gap. CDR3 in DNA: TGTGCCAGCTCGCCGACAAACAGGGTCCACTCTGGAAACACCATATATTTT. This gives the protein CASSPTNRVHSGNTIYF.

The CDR3 is CASRPLWVKTQYF. In nucleotides, the CDR3 is TGTGCCAGCAGGCCTCTATGGGTGAAGACCCAGTACTTC. The chain couples TRBV6-2 or TRBV6-3 to TRBJ2-5; no firm D call. Trimming pared 6 bases from V and 6 bases from J, leaving 14 bases between. CDR3 length equals 13 residues. Per germline, CDR1 MNHEY and CDR2 SVGEGT.

The chain couples TRBV11-3 to TRBJ1-4, with D possibly TRBD1 on 6 matching bases. CDR1 is SGHNT and CDR2 is YENEEA in the germline V gene. V shed 3 bases and J shed 5 bases, with 13 bases lying between them. This CDR3 comprises 15 residues. DNA of the CDR3: TGTGCCAGCAGCTTTCAGGGGATGGGAAATGAAAAACTGTTTTTT. As protein: CASSFQGMGNEKLFF.

This clone is a singleton in its sample. The chain's CDR3 is CASSLKETQYF. Here the CDR3 DNA reads TGTGCCAGCAGCTTGAAAGAGACCCAGTACTTC. This sequence joins TRBV7-2 and TRBJ2-5; D is undetermined. CDR1 SGHTA and CDR2 FQGNSA come from the germline V gene. V gave up 3 bases and J gave up 3 bases, with 2 bases separating them. The CDR3 is 11 residues long.

The genes are TRBV2 and TRBJ1-1; 10 bases are a match to TRBD1. The CDR3 length is 14 residues. The germline V gene has CDR1 SNHLY and CDR2 FYNNEI. Unmatched junction bases numbered 8, after V lost 2 bases and J lost 11 bases. The CDR3, as DNA: TGTGCCAGCAGTGAAAGGGGACAGGGGTCTGGCGCTTTCTTT. Amino acids: CASSERGQGSGAFF.

This clone showed up just a few times. The genes are TRBV27 and TRBJ1-5, with 7 bases lining up with TRBD1. V trimming: 5 bases; J trimming: 3 bases; junction bases outside the gene matches: 13. Germline values: CDR1 MNHEY, CDR2 SMNVEV (reference sequence). This CDR3 has 17 amino acids. Here the CDR3 reads CASSPQGITVLNQPQHF. DNA for the CDR3: TGTGCCAGCAGTCCACAGGGGATTACAGTGCTCAATCAGCCCCAGCATTTT.

The chain carries TRBV5-4 and TRBJ2-1; D remains ambiguous. The germline V and J ends were trimmed by 5 bases and 6 bases, with 6 bases remaining between them. The V gene's germline CDR1 is SGHNT and CDR2 YYREEE (reference sequence). The CDR3 spans 11 residues. CDR3 amino acids: CASSTRNEQFF. The CDR3 DNA follows: TGTGCCAGCAGTACCCGCAATGAGCAGTTCTTC.

This chain joins TRBV6-5 and TRBJ1-5, with a tentative D call TRBD1 (5 bases). Germline loops: CDR1 MNHEY, CDR2 SVGAGI. CDR3 length: 15 residues. V lost 4 bases to trimming and J lost 2 bases, with 12 bases between them. The CDR3 here is CASSLRGPGNQPQHF. CDR3 nucleotide sequence: TGTGCCAGCAGTTTAAGGGGCCCCGGCAATCAGCCCCAGCATTTT.

This chain uses TRBV19 with TRBJ2-1; TRBD1 matches at 8 bases. Germline trimming cut 3 bases from V and 7 bases from J; bases unmatched to any gene: 5. The CDR3 is made up of 14 amino acids. The germline V gene has CDR1 LNHDA and CDR2 SQIVND (reference sequence). The CDR3 DNA sequence: TGTGCCAGTAGTATCCCACAGGGGGTAAATGAGCAGTTCTTC. Protein product: CASSIPQGVNEQFF.

V usage is TRBV19 and J usage is TRBJ2-7; 11 bases fit TRBD1. This CDR3 contains 16 residues. Germline V lookup: CDR1 LNHDA, CDR2 SQIVND (reference sequence). The V segment lost 9 bases and the J segment 3 bases; nucleotides outside the gene matches: 13. CDR3 nucleotide sequence: TGTGCCAGCCAACAGATAGGGGACAGGGGGAACTACGAGCAGTACTTC. Its protein product is CASQQIGDRGNYEQYF.

The chain uses TRBV7-6 and TRBJ2-7; TRBD1 aligns across 7 bases. The trim removed 4 bases at V and 5 bases at J, leaving 5 bases unmatched. Germline V lookup: CDR1 SGHVS, CDR2 FNYEAQ. This CDR3 has 13 residues. In nucleotides, the CDR3 is TGTGCCAGCAGCTCGACAGGGAACCACGAGCAGTACTTC. Encoded protein: CASSSTGNHEQYF.

As DNA, the CDR3 is TGTGCCTGGAGTGTACGACAGGGGTTTTCACCCCTCCACTTT. Translated, it gives CAWSVRQGFSPLHF. The V and J genes are TRBV30 and TRBJ1-6; TRBD1 agrees at 8 bases. The germline V gene encodes CDR1 GTSNPN and CDR2 SVGIG (reference sequence). The CDR3 length is 14 residues. V shed 0 bases, J shed 9 bases, and the junction held 4 bases outside the gene matches.

The genes are TRBV11-3 and TRBJ2-5; D not certain. Germline CDR1 reads SGHNT; CDR2 reads YENEEA. The CDR3 is 15 residues long. Trimming removed 2 bases from V and 1 base from J, with 11 bases in between. The CDR3 bases are TGTGCCAGCAGCTTAAACATTGGCGGCCAAGAGACCCAGTACTTC. The encoded protein is CASSLNIGGQETQYF. The full variable domain, completed using reference TRBV11-3 and TRBJ2-5, is EAGVVQSPRYKIIEKKQPVAFWCNPISGHNTLYWYLQNLGQGPELLIRYENEEAVDDSQLPKDRFSAERLKGVDSTLKIQPAELGDSAVYLCASSLNIGGQETQYFGPGTRLLVL.